This T cell receptor (beta chain) was obtained from a study of CD8+CD57+ T cells in acquired aplastic anemia. For the study at large: Recorded DNA amounts for sorted CD4+ and CD8+ cells had an average of 3.2 ug.

Study-wide results and limits: It was found that twenty-nine CD8+ CDR3 sequences were shared between patients and controls.

J was trimmed by 7 bases and V by 5 bases; bases with no gene match: 6. Germline values: CDR1 SNHLY, CDR2 FYNNEI. CDR3 length: 15 residues. Notes on this clonotype: Antigen: not known.

CDR3 and TCR beta VDJ profiling relied on genomic DNA as the template. TCRdb fed the reads into MiXCR, producing one record per CDR3 protein. In the table there are about 120,000 distinct CDR3 sequences, under 65% of which are singletons. Those patients picked for sequencing had displayed CD8+CD57+ cell expansion on flow cytometry. All participating patients were living with severe acquired aplastic anemia. No patient had been given any therapy when blood was sampled. The sequenced sample consisted of sorted CD4+, CD8+, or CD8+CD57+ T cells (not recorded which) from PBMCs. The chain employs TRBV2 and TRBJ1-6; 9 nucleotides agree with TRBD1. This receptor was obtained from a human donor with aplastic anemia. CDR3 sequence reads: CASSLGTGSNSPLHF. Here the CDR3 DNA reads TGTGCCAGCAGTTTAGGGACAGGGTCGAATTCACCCCTCCACTTT.